This T cell receptor (beta chain) emerged from a study of control samples from healthy donors and cancer patients. The germline V gene has CDR1 MNHEY and CDR2 SVGEGT. The CDR3 covers 17 residues. Trimming removed 2 bases at V and 0 bases at J, with 15 bases between. This table comes from immunoSEQ multiplex PCR, and its TCRdb copy is limited to in-frame clones, with some not included. This sample yields approximately 120,000 clones, of which over 75% are seen a single time; under 2% belongs to the top ten. The gene calls are TRBV6-2 or TRBV6-3 and TRBJ2-3; D unclear. The sequence came from a man between 18 and 29 years old in good health. Sequencing was done on a sample of blood. Written as DNA, the CDR3 is TGTGCCAGCAGTTACGGTTCGGGCGGACGGAGCACAGATACGCAGTATTTT. This codes for CASSYGSGGRSTDTQYF.